The source of this T cell receptor (beta chain) is a study of OX40 agonist ivuxolimab in advanced cancers. Sequencing used immunoSEQ multiplex PCR; TCRdb keeps in-frame clones, though not all of them. Altogether roughly 60,000 clones are present, roughly nine tenths being singletons, with the ten largest covering approximately 0.78%. About this clone itself: As yet, its antigen is unknown.

Overall study findings and caveats: CD4+ T cells averaged fewer expanded clones than CD8+ T cells. Doses of 0.1 to 3.0 mg/kg were accompanied by clonal expansion of CD4+ and CD8+ blood T cells by week 6. Low normalized T-cell clonal expansion also characterized some of the nonresponders.

This TCR was sampled from an adult with an advanced solid tumor such as melanoma, head and neck, liver or kidney cancer. Here the sequenced sample was CD4+ or CD8+ T cells sorted from blood, taken in a trial of the OX40 agonist ivuxolimab.

The DNA for the CDR3 is TGTGCCAGAAGCTTGGCCCCCGGACAGGGGTTCAATCAGCCCCAGCATTTT. This translates into CARSLAPGQGFNQPQHF. The V call is TRBV5-3, the J call TRBJ1-5; TRBD1 aligns across 9 bases. TRBV5-3 is given ORF status, its function remaining uncertain. The CDR3 contains 17 residues. J was trimmed by 3 bases and V by 0 bases; bases with no gene match: 7.